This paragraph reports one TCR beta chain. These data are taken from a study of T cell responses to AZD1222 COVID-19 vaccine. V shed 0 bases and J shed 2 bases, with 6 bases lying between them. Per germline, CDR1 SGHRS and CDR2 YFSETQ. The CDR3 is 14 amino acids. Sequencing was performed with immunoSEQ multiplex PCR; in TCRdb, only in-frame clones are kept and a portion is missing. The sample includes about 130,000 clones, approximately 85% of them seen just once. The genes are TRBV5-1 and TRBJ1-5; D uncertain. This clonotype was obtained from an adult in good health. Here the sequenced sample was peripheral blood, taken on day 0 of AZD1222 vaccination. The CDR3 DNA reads TGCGCCAGCAGCTTGGAAGTGGGCAATCAGCCCCAGCATTTT. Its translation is CASSLEVGNQPQHF.